What follows describes a single TCR beta chain. Measured with immunoSEQ multiplex PCR; TCRdb has only the in-frame clones, and not every one. The data show about 120,000 clones, with 80% to 90% seen just once and under 0.7% held by the top ten. This specimen comes from a study of OX40 agonist ivuxolimab in advanced cancers. The CDR3 is 20 residues long. V was clipped by 6 bases and J by 0 bases, with 27 bases between them. The TCR comes from an adult with an advanced solid tumor such as melanoma, head and neck, liver or kidney cancer. The V and J genes are TRBV6-7 and TRBJ2-4; D is perhaps TRBD1 (5 bases). TRBV6-7 is labeled an ORF, and its function is uncertain. The sample here was CD4+ or CD8+ T cells sorted from blood, taken in a trial of the OX40 agonist ivuxolimab. The CDR3: CASSCQGRGIVNRAKNIQYF. The DNA for the CDR3 is TGTGCCAGCAGCTGCCAGGGTCGAGGTATTGTAAACCGAGCCAAAAACATTCAGTACTTC.